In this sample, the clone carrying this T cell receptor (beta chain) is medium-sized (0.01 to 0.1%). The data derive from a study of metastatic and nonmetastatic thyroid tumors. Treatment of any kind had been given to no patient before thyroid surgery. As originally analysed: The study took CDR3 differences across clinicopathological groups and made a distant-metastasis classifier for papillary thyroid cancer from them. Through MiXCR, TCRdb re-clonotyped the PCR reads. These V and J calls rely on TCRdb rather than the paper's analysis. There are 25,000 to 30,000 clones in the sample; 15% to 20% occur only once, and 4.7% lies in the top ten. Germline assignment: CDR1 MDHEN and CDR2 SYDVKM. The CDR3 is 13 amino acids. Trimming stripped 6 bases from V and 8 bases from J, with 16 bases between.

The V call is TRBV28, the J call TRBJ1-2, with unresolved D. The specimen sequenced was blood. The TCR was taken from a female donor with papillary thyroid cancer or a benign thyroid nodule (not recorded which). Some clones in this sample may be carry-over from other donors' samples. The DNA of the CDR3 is TGTGCCAGCAGAGTAGGTCTCGGGTGGGGCTACACCTTC. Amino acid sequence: CASRVGLGWGYTF.